This T cell receptor beta chain was sequenced in a study of blood T cell repertoires in COVID-19. Original processing notes: Reference gene primer amplification gave nucleated cell count estimates. Sequencing used immunoSEQ multiplex PCR; TCRdb keeps in-frame clones, though not all of them. The V and J calls and clone size come from that table; D and trimming were worked out from the DNA. The sample holds a few hundred thousand clones; 80% to 85% are singletons and the top ten take 5.1%. Germline V lookup: CDR1 SGHTA, CDR2 FQGNSA. This CDR3 spans 17 amino acids. After removal of 1 base from V and 5 bases from J, the junction contained 9 bases not matched to a gene.

The TCR was taken from a woman aged 45 to 65 who had recovered from COVID-19. The source material was PBMCs or T cells enriched from blood (not recorded which). The chain employs TRBV7-2 and TRBJ2-2; 8 nucleotides match TRBD1. The chain's CDR3 is CASSLDADRVKTGELFF. CDR3 sequence (DNA): TGTGCCAGCAGCTTAGACGCGGACAGGGTAAAAACCGGGGAGCTGTTTTTT.